This section outlines one T cell receptor beta chain sequence together with its context. This entry belongs to a study of blood T cell repertoires in COVID-19. This CDR3 region has 19 residues. Trimming at V came to 5 bases and at J to 1 base, leaving 18 bases not matched to a gene. Germline V gene lookup returns CDR1 KGHSH and CDR2 LQKENI. Assay used: immunoSEQ multiplex PCR; TCRdb lists only in-frame clones, some missing. Of about 120,000 clones listed, 78% are singletons. The chain recombines TRBV18 with TRBJ1-2; the match to TRBD1 covers 8 bases. Sequenced input: peripheral blood. This TCR derives from a man in his 70s with acute or convalescent COVID-19. Here the CDR3 reads CASSSEGVVSGGSNYGYTF. The CDR3 region has the DNA TGTGCCAGCTCATCTGAGGGGGTCGTGTCAGGGGGCAGTAACTATGGCTACACCTTC.